The T cell receptor beta chain described here comes from a study of identical twins. General study results and limits: Fewer insertions were carried by abundant cord blood beta clonotypes, but none was seen in memory repertoires.

This clonotype was detected many times. The antigen remains unidentified. Each CDR3 protein gets one entry after TCRdb re-called the 5' RACE reads with MiXCR. The sample carries about 330,000 distinct CDR3 sequences, approximately 13% recorded once. All donors were healthy Caucasians. V was clipped by 3 bases and J by 3 bases; unmatched bases: 11. Germline values: CDR1 MGHRA, CDR2 YSYEKL. The CDR3 is 17 amino acids. Another study also made use of these data, one on yellow fever vaccine responses in identical twins. That work adds: Twins' vaccine T cell response reportedly seemed partly convergent, partly personalized.

The receptor's source is a woman aged 18 to 35 in good health. This chain uses TRBV4-1 with TRBJ2-3; 8 bases are a match to TRBD2. Material: CD8+ T cells sorted from blood. CDR3 nucleotide sequence: TGCGCCAGCAGCCATCCGCCGGGAGGGAGGTTTACAGATACGCAGTATTTT. Translated, it gives CASSHPPGGRFTDTQYF.